Following are 13 T cell receptor beta chains from one sample sequenced in a study of T cells in localized non-small cell lung cancer (dated by TCRdb to 2020 to 2021). Library prep was done by the immunoSEQ multiplex PCR assay. As stored in TCRdb, this immuneACCESS dataset retains in-frame rearrangements with V and J assigned. A fraction of the clones does not appear; measured against another copy, unresolved V genes explain less than half of the discrepancy, and the remainder lacks a known reason. The sample records about 21,000 clones, approximately 81% of which are singletons. The ten most abundant clones make up more than 15% of the sample. The material sequenced was PBMCs, taken before any cancer treatment. Receptor source: a woman between 35 and 75 years old with stage II squamous cell lung carcinoma.

The chain links TRBV10-2 to TRBJ2-1, with D perhaps matching TRBD2 (6 bases). There are 15 residues in the CDR3. V was clipped by 5 bases and J by 6 bases, with 17 bases between them. The germline V gene encodes CDR1 WSHSY and CDR2 SAAADI. CDR3 residues: CASSSLAGGTNEQFF. The CDR3 DNA reads TGCGCCAGCAGTTCACTAGCTGGGGGGACCAATGAGCAGTTCTTC.

The CDR3 region has the DNA TGTGCCAGCAGGCTACCTGGCACTGAAGCTTTCTTT. It specifies CASRLPGTEAFF. The chain couples TRBV5-6 to TRBJ1-1; the D is unclear. This CDR3 region has 12 residues. Trimming stripped 5 bases from V and 4 bases from J, with 9 bases between. Germline lookup yields CDR1 SGHDT and CDR2 YYEEEE.

The chain combines TRBV5-4 with TRBJ2-3; tentative D call: TRBD1 (6 bases). The germline V and J ends were trimmed by 4 bases and 10 bases, with 13 bases remaining between them. Germline CDR1 SGHNT, CDR2 YYREEE (reference sequence). There are 12 residues in the CDR3. The CDR3 loop reads CASSPWGQPQYF. The DNA for the CDR3 is TGTGCCAGCAGCCCTTGGGGGCAGCCGCAGTATTTT.

The table lists this clone with a count of one. This rearrangement joins TRBV25-1 to TRBJ1-5; TRBD1 aligns across 7 bases. The CDR3 is 18 amino acids. Looked up from germline, CDR1 is MGHDK and CDR2 is SYGVNS. The J segment lost 4 bases and the V segment lost 4 bases, leaving 16 bases of the junction unmatched. The CDR3 here is CASSGGTAAGGANQPQHF. As DNA, the CDR3 is TGTGCCAGCAGTGGTGGGACAGCGGCCGGAGGGGCAAATCAGCCCCAGCATTTT.

The chain employs TRBV9 and TRBJ2-1; 9 bases are a match to TRBD2. V lost 0 bases, J lost 0 bases, and 1 base stayed unmatched. The CDR3 has 16 residues. CDR1 and CDR2 (germline): SGDLS, YYNGEE. CDR3 residues: CASSVGLAASYNEQFF. CDR3 coding DNA: TGTGCCAGCAGCGTAGGACTAGCGGCCTCCTACAATGAGCAGTTCTTC.

The chain has TRBV7-9 and TRBJ1-1; D perhaps matches TRBD1 (5 bases). The CDR3 sequence is 17 residues long. Trimming took 6 bases from V and 4 from J, leaving 24 bases between them. Germline CDR1 and CDR2: SEHNR and FQNEAQ (reference sequence). The CDR3 loop reads CASRPSGQPSGGTEAFF. The CDR3 DNA is TGTGCCAGCAGACCGTCGGGGCAACCCTCGGGGGGCACTGAAGCTTTCTTT.

The CDR3 region is CASSPPDRGKGGANVLTF. CDR3 DNA: TGTGCCAGCAGCCCACCGGACAGGGGAAAAGGTGGGGCCAACGTCCTGACTTTC. The V call is TRBV21-1, the J call TRBJ2-6; TRBD1, the table's D call, lacks a check against the DNA. TRBV21-1 is noted as a pseudogene. The CDR3 has 18 amino acids.

The chain combines TRBV7-9 with TRBJ2-1; 14 bases match TRBD2. This CDR3 has 17 residues. V dropped 5 bases and J dropped 2; count of bases not matched to a gene: 5. CDR1 and CDR2 (germline): SEHNR, FQNEAQ (reference sequence). The CDR3, as DNA: TGTGCCAGCAGCGGGACTAGCGGGAGCCCGACCTACAATGAGCAGTTCTTC. Translated: CASSGTSGSPTYNEQFF.

This chain uses TRBV19 with TRBJ2-3, with D possibly called TRBD1 or TRBD2 (5 bases each). The CDR3 length is 14 residues. Looked up from germline, CDR1 is LNHDA and CDR2 is SQIVND (reference sequence). V was shortened by 5 bases and J by 0 bases, with 9 bases between the two germline ends. The CDR3 sequence: CASSGAGSTDTQYF. CDR3 in DNA: TGTGCCAGTAGTGGGGCGGGCAGCACAGATACGCAGTATTTT.

V gene TRBV19 combines with J gene TRBJ1-4, with D possibly TRBD1 on 5 matching bases. V lost 2 bases and J 6 bases, leaving 19 bases between the germline ends. Germline lookup yields CDR1 LNHDA and CDR2 SQIVND (reference sequence). The CDR3 loop spans 17 amino acids. The chain's CDR3 is CASSILGGSPRDEKLFF. CDR3 nucleotide sequence: TGTGCCAGTAGTATACTGGGGGGGAGTCCACGGGATGAAAAACTGTTTTTT.

V gene TRBV6-1 combines with J gene TRBJ1-3; 7 positions match TRBD1. The V and J ends lost 11 bases and 3 bases, in that order; junction bases with no gene match: 7. CDR1 is MNHNS and CDR2 is SASEGT in the germline V gene. The CDR3 runs 13 residues. The CDR3 coding sequence is TGTGCCCCCCCCAGGGGGTATGGAAACACCATATATTTT. This codes for CAPPRGYGNTIYF.

This clone was counted between two and nine times. The rearrangement uses TRBV5-4 and TRBJ1-1; TRBD1 agrees at 7 bases. Trimming cost V 2 bases and J 2 bases; bases outside gene matches: 3. CDR1 SGHNT and CDR2 YYREEE come from the germline V gene (reference sequence). This CDR3 spans 14 amino acids. The CDR3 bases are TGTGCCAGCAGCTTTGGACAGGAAAACACTGAAGCTTTCTTT. This translates into CASSFGQENTEAFF.

The rearrangement links TRBV6-5 to TRBJ1-2, with 7 positions matching TRBD1. J was trimmed by 4 bases and V by 2 bases; bases with no gene match: 4. CDR1 is MNHEY, CDR2 SVGAGI, per germline. This CDR3 has 14 amino acids. This CDR3 is CASSYQGGTYGYTF. The CDR3, as DNA: TGTGCCAGCAGTTACCAGGGGGGCACCTATGGCTACACCTTC.